This entry lists 29 T cell receptor beta chains sequenced from one sample in a study of T-cell reconstitution after alpha-beta-depleted transplantation in children. Unique molecular identifiers were used to barcode this TCRbeta library. TCRdb re-called the PCR reads with MiXCR, one entry per CDR3 protein. The sample includes some 350,000 distinct CDR3 sequences, 10% seen only once; the top ten take less than 2.5%. The specimen comprised PBMCs from the stem cell graft donor, sampled from the stem cell graft. The origin of the receptors is a human donor who donated a stem cell graft to a child with acute lymphoblastic leukemia.

The V call is TRBV11-1, the J call TRBJ2-3; 7 nucleotides agree with TRBD2. The length of the CDR3 is 19 residues. V lost 5 bases to trimming and J lost 3 bases; unmatched junction nucleotides: 20. Germline CDR1 reads SGHAT; CDR2 reads FQDESV (reference sequence). The DNA for the CDR3 is TGTGCCAGCAGCCACAGATGGAAGCGGGATAGGAGTGGGACAGATACGCAGTATTTT. It specifies CASSHRWKRDRSGTDTQYF.

This clonotype was recorded many times. V and J are TRBV28 and TRBJ2-5; possibly TRBD1 for D (6 bases). CDR1 is MDHEN, CDR2 SYDVKM, per germline. V shed 5 bases and J shed 2 bases, with 12 bases lying between them. The CDR3 is 14 amino acids. The CDR3 bases are TGTGCCAGCAGTAATGGACAGTCACAAGAGACCCAGTACTTC. Protein: CASSNGQSQETQYF.

This clonotype was counted a few times. The chain is built from TRBV6-6 and TRBJ2-2; D unclear. CDR1 is MNHNY, CDR2 SVGAGI, per germline (reference sequence). The CDR3 length is 12 residues. The V end was cut by 5 bases, the J end by 8 bases, with 9 bases between. This chain's CDR3 is CASSTGGGELFF. The CDR3, as DNA: TGTGCCAGCAGTACGGGTGGAGGGGAGCTGTTTTTT.

The gene calls are TRBV3-1 and TRBJ2-1, with D maybe TRBD2 (6 bases). CDR1 and CDR2 from the germline V gene are LGHDT and YNNKEL (reference sequence). There are 14 residues in the CDR3. Trimming shortened V by 2 bases and J by 6 bases, and 11 bases separated the two germline ends. CDR3 sequence reads: CASSQQRAFNEQFF. CDR3 nucleotide sequence: TGTGCCAGCAGCCAACAGCGGGCCTTCAATGAGCAGTTCTTC.

The genes are TRBV20-1 and TRBJ2-7; 11 bases match TRBD1. From germline, CDR1 is DFQATT and CDR2 SNEGSKA (reference sequence). The CDR3 is 16 residues long. Trimming removed 6 bases from V and 5 bases from J; junction bases left unmatched: 15. Here the CDR3 reads CSAPDRGRTSENEQYF. CDR3 nucleotides: TGCAGTGCCCCGGACAGGGGGCGCACGAGCGAGAACGAGCAGTACTTC.

The rearrangement links TRBV4-3 to TRBJ2-5, with no clear D. Germline V gives CDR1 LGHNA, CDR2 YSLEER. CDR3 length: 14 residues. Trimming took off 1 base at V and 3 bases at J, with 9 bases between the two ends. CDR3 bases: TGCGCCAGCAGCCAAGGTCTGGCTAAAGAGACCCAGTACTTC. Translation: CASSQGLAKETQYF.

Many counts were recorded for this clonotype. The chain is built from TRBV28 and TRBJ2-7, with D uncertain. Trimming shortened V by 6 bases and J by 2 bases, and 5 bases separated the two germline ends. This CDR3 contains 11 residues. Germline-derived CDR1 and CDR2 are MDHEN and SYDVKM. CDR3 bases: TGTGCCAGCAGCATAACCTACGAGCAGTACTTC. Translation: CASSITYEQYF.

The sample holds many counts of this clonotype. V and J are TRBV20-1 and TRBJ2-7, with D unresolved. V gave up 0 bases and J gave up 4 bases, with 22 bases separating them. This CDR3 is 17 amino acids long. Germline assignment: CDR1 DFQATT and CDR2 SNEGSKA (reference sequence). The CDR3 region is CSARDGVVSSGFYEQYF. The CDR3 bases are TGCAGTGCTAGAGATGGGGTTGTATCTAGTGGGTTTTACGAGCAGTACTTC.

This clonotype showed up just a few times. V and J are TRBV7-2 and TRBJ1-5, with a possible D match to TRBD1 (5 bases). The CDR3 extends over 16 amino acids. The germline CDR1 and CDR2 sequences are SGHTA and FQGNSA. Trimming took off 4 bases at V and 1 base at J, with 14 bases between the two ends. The CDR3, as DNA: TGTGCCAGCAGCTCAACTAGCCGGGGCAGCAATCAGCCCCAGCATTTT. Its translation: CASSSTSRGSNQPQHF.

This chain uses TRBV27 with TRBJ2-2; tentatively, D is TRBD1 (5 bases). Trimming pared 0 bases from V and 4 bases from J, leaving 9 bases between. In germline, CDR1 is MNHEY, CDR2 SMNVEV (reference sequence). CDR3 length: 15 residues. The CDR3 sequence: CASSLSRQGTGELFF. CDR3 sequence (DNA): TGTGCCAGCAGTTTATCCAGGCAGGGCACCGGGGAGCTGTTTTTT.

This clonotype has a handful of counts. The rearrangement uses TRBV4-1 and TRBJ2-3; D possibly corresponds to TRBD2 (6 bases). The ends were cut back, 0 bases at V and 1 base at J, with 8 bases in the middle. The CDR3 extends over 15 amino acids. CDR1 and CDR2 (germline): MGHRA, YSYEKL. In DNA form, the CDR3 reads TGCGCCAGCAGCCAAGATGCTAGCGGCACAGATACGCAGTATTTT. It translates to CASSQDASGTDTQYF.

This clonotype was counted many times. The chain employs TRBV11-2 and TRBJ2-3, with 8 positions matching TRBD1. J lost 2 bases, V lost 5 bases, and 15 bases had no gene match. The germline CDR1 and CDR2 sequences are SGHAT and FQNNGV. This CDR3 is 18 amino acids long. The CDR3 loop is CASSLPGGTGKFTDTQYF. CDR3 DNA sequence: TGTGCCAGCAGCCTCCCCGGTGGGACAGGAAAATTCACAGATACGCAGTATTTT.

With respect to this clonotype: A much bigger clone sits one base away, suggesting this may be a read error. This chain connects TRBV10-3 to TRBJ2-3; perhaps TRBD2 as D (6 bases). From germline, CDR1 is ENHRY and CDR2 SYGVKD. The CDR3 is 14 amino acids. CDR3 residues: CATSGGREADTQYF. As DNA, the CDR3 is TGTGCCACCAGTGGTGGCAGGGAGGCAGATACGCAGTATTTT.

This clonotype was counted only a few times. The genes are TRBV20-1 and TRBJ1-5; D possibly corresponds to TRBD1 (5 bases). CDR3 length: 17 residues. Trimming left V 0 bases short and J 0 bases short, with 15 bases between. CDR1 DFQATT and CDR2 SNEGSKA come from the germline V gene (reference sequence). CDR3 amino acids: CSARDSKGTYSNQPQHF. The CDR3 nucleotides are TGCAGTGCTAGAGATTCAAAGGGGACTTATAGCAATCAGCCCCAGCATTTT.

This clonotype was seen a few times. The chain uses TRBV20-1 and TRBJ2-7; D unresolved. This CDR3 has 13 amino acids. V shed 6 bases and J shed 1 base, with 13 bases lying between them. CDR1 is DFQATT and CDR2 is SNEGSKA in the germline V gene (reference sequence). Here the CDR3 DNA reads TGCAGTGCCGTTTCCGGAACGTCCTACGAGCAGTACTTC. Residues: CSAVSGTSYEQYF.

There are many counts of this clonotype. The chain employs TRBV4-3 and TRBJ1-1; D is perhaps TRBD1 (5 bases). The germline V gene has CDR1 LGHNA and CDR2 YSLEER. This CDR3 contains 16 residues. Trimming pared 0 bases from V and 1 base from J, leaving 12 bases between. The CDR3 nucleotides are TGCGCCAGCAGCCAAGACGGGACCGACTCGAACACTGAAGCTTTCTTT. Amino acid sequence: CASSQDGTDSNTEAFF.

This clonotype was found a few times. This sequence joins TRBV29-1 and TRBJ1-5, with 8 bases that match TRBD1. Trimming took 6 bases from V and 2 from J; bases not matched to a gene: 9. This CDR3 contains 15 residues. CDR1 and CDR2 (germline): SQVTM, ANQGSEA. CDR3 sequence (DNA): TGCAGCGTGGGGATGGACAGGGAAGGCAATCAGCCCCAGCATTTT. Translating gives CSVGMDREGNQPQHF. Drawing the rest from reference TRBV29-1 and TRBJ1-5, the complete variable domain is SAVISQKPSRDICQRGTSLTIQCQVDSQVTMMFWYRQQPGQSLTLIATANQGSEATYESGFVIDKFPISRPNLTFSTLTVSNMSPEDSSIYLCSVGMDREGNQPQHFGDGTRLSIL.

V gene TRBV12-3 or TRBV12-4 combines with J gene TRBJ2-1; 7 bases are shared with TRBD2. The CDR3 spans 12 residues. J was trimmed by 8 bases and V by 3 bases; bases with no gene match: 1. CDR3: CASSFGLDEQFF. The CDR3, as DNA: TGTGCCAGCAGTTTTGGACTAGATGAGCAGTTCTTC.

This clonotype was observed a few times. This chain uses TRBV11-1 with TRBJ2-3; 9 nucleotides match TRBD1. J was trimmed by 4 bases and V by 0 bases; bases with no gene match: 20. The CDR3 length is 21 residues. The germline V gene encodes CDR1 SGHAT and CDR2 FQDESV (reference sequence). The DNA for the CDR3 is TGTGCCAGCAGCTTAGCGGACCCGGGACAGGGAGGAGTATCGGGTGCAGATACGCAGTATTTT. Translation: CASSLADPGQGGVSGADTQYF.

The V and J genes are TRBV7-3 and TRBJ2-5; 10 nucleotides match TRBD2. CDR1 SGHTA and CDR2 FQGTGA come from the germline V gene. Trimming at V came to 5 bases and at J to 5 bases, leaving 11 bases not matched to a gene. The CDR3 is 16 residues long. The CDR3 loop reads CASSPGSGRAGETQYF. The DNA of the CDR3 is TGTGCCAGCAGCCCCGGAAGCGGGAGGGCCGGGGAGACCCAGTACTTC.

This chain uses TRBV18 with TRBJ1-1, with a weak D call TRBD1 (5 bases). Germline V lookup: CDR1 KGHSH, CDR2 LQKENI. The CDR3 covers 13 residues. With 6 bases removed from V and 1 base from J, the gap between germline ends came to 9 bases. The chain's CDR3 is CASSRGQNTEAFF. As DNA, the CDR3 is TGTGCCAGCTCCCGAGGACAGAACACTGAAGCTTTCTTT.

This clonotype was detected only a few times. The gene calls are TRBV6-4 and TRBJ2-3, with 8 bases fitting TRBD1. V dropped 0 bases and J dropped 1; count of bases not matched to a gene: 3. CDR1 and CDR2 (germline): MRHNA, SNTAGT. The CDR3 is 16 residues long. CDR3 DNA sequence: TGTGCCAGCAGTGACTCCGAGACAGGGGGCACAGATACGCAGTATTTT. Protein: CASSDSETGGTDTQYF.

This clonotype has more than one count but fewer than ten. The gene calls are TRBV6-5 and TRBJ2-1, with TRBD1 as a possible D gene (6 bases). Trimming left V 4 bases short and J 8 bases short, with 9 bases between. The germline V gene encodes CDR1 MNHEY and CDR2 SVGAGI. This CDR3 is built from 12 residues. CDR3 region: CASSFQGYEQFF. The CDR3 region has the DNA TGTGCCAGCAGTTTTCAGGGGTATGAGCAGTTCTTC.

The chain combines TRBV5-1 with TRBJ2-5, with D unclear. V was trimmed by 1 base and J by 5 bases, leaving 6 bases between them. CDR1 is SGHRS, CDR2 YFSETQ, per germline. The CDR3 contains 12 residues. In DNA, the CDR3 is TGCGCCAGCAGCTTGATCTACGAGACCCAGTACTTC. It encodes CASSLIYETQYF.

There are a few counts of this clonotype. The rearrangement joins TRBV10-3 to TRBJ2-7; tentatively, D is TRBD1 or TRBD2 (5 bases each). Trimming removed 7 bases from V and 2 bases from J, with 12 bases in between. This CDR3 region has 13 residues. The germline gives CDR1 ENHRY, CDR2 SYGVKD. Here the CDR3 reads CAIMGRGAYEQYF. The CDR3 DNA follows: TGTGCCATCATGGGGAGAGGGGCCTACGAGCAGTACTTC.

This clonotype was seen at least ten times. V usage is TRBV28 and J usage is TRBJ2-1; 9 positions match TRBD1. Germline V gene lookup returns CDR1 MDHEN and CDR2 SYDVKM. The V segment lost 4 bases and the J segment 9 bases; nucleotides outside the gene matches: 13. CDR3 size: 16 residues. The CDR3 sequence is CASSSKPQGAPFEQFF. CDR3 bases: TGTGCCAGCAGTTCGAAGCCACAGGGGGCCCCTTTTGAGCAGTTCTTC.

This clonotype was picked up many times. The V call is TRBV2, the J call TRBJ2-2; no clear D. CDR1 and CDR2 (germline): SNHLY, FYNNEI. Trimming took 3 bases from V and 5 from J, leaving 7 bases between them. The CDR3 covers 13 residues. The CDR3 sequence: CASSDRVTGELFF. For the CDR3, the DNA is TGTGCCAGCAGTGATCGGGTAACCGGGGAGCTGTTTTTT.

This clonotype has just a few counts. This chain links TRBV4-1 with TRBJ2-7; 13 nucleotides line up with TRBD2. After removal of 4 bases from V and 5 bases from J, the junction contained 8 bases not matched to a gene. In germline, CDR1 is MGHRA, CDR2 YSYEKL. CDR3 size: 16 residues. The DNA of the CDR3 is TGCGCCAGCAGCCGTCCGGGACTAGCGGGAACGGACGAGCAGTACTTC. It specifies CASSRPGLAGTDEQYF.

This sequence joins TRBV28 and TRBJ2-5, with D perhaps given as TRBD1 or TRBD2 (7 bases each). This CDR3 spans 14 amino acids. Looked up from germline, CDR1 is MDHEN and CDR2 is SYDVKM. Trimming pared 6 bases from V and 4 bases from J, leaving 15 bases between. This CDR3 is CASRVRGGGETQYF. Here the CDR3 DNA reads TGTGCCAGCAGGGTCAGGGGGGGAGGAGAGACCCAGTACTTC.